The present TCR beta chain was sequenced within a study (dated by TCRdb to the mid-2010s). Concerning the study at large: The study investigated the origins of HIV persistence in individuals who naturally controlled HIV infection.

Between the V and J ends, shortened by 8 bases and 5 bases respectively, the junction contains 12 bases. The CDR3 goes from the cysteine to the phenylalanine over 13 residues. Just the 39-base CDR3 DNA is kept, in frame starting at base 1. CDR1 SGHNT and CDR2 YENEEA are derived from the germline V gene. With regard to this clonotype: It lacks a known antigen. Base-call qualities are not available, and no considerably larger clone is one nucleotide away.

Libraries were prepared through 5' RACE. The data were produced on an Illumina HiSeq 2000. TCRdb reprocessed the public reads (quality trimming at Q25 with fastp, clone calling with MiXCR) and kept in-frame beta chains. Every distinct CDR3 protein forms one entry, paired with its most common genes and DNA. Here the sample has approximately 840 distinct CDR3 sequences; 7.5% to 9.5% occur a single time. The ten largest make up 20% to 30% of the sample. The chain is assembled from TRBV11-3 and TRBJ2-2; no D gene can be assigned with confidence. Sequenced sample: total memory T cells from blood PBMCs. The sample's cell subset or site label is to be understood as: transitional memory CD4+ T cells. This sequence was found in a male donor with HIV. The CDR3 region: CASRASRTGELFF. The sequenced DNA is TGTGCCAGCCGTGCTAGTCGGACCGGGGAGCTGTTTTTT.